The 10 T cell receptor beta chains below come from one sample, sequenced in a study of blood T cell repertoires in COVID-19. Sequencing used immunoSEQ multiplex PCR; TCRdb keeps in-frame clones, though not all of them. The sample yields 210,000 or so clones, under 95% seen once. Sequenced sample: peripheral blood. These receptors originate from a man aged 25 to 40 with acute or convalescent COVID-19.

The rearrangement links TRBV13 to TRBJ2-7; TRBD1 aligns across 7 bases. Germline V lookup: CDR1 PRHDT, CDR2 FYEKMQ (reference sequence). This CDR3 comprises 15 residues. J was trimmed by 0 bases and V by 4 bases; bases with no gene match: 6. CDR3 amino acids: CASSSLDRSSYEQYF. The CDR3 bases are TGTGCCAGCAGCTCCTTGGACAGGAGCTCCTACGAGCAGTACTTC. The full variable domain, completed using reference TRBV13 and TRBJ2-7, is AAGVIQSPRHLIKEKRETATLKCYPIPRHDTVYWYQQGPGQDPQFLISFYEKMQSDKGSIPDRFSAQQFSDYHSELNMSSLELGDSALYFCASSSLDRSSYEQYFGPGTRLTVT.

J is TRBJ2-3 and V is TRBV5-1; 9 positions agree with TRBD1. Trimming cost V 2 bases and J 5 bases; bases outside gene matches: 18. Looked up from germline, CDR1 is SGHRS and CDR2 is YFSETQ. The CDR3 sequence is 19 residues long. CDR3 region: CASSFMGQGYATREDTQYF. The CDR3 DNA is TGCGCCAGCAGCTTTATGGGACAGGGTTATGCTACGAGAGAAGATACGCAGTATTTT.

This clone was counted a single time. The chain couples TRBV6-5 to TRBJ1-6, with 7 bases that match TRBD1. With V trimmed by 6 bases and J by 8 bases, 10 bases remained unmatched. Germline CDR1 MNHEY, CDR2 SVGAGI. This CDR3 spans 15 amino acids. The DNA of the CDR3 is TGTGCCAGCAGCGACCCCGGACAGGCCTATTCACCCCTCCACTTT. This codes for CASSDPGQAYSPLHF.

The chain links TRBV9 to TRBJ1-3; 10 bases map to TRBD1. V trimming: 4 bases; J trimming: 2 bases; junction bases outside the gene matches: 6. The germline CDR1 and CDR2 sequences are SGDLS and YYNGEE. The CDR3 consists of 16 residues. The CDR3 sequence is CASSPGQGVAGNTIYF. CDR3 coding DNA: TGTGCCAGCAGCCCAGGACAGGGGGTAGCTGGAAACACCATATATTTT. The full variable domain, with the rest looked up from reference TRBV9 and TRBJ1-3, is DSGVTQTPKHLITATGQRVTLRCSPRSGDLSVYWYQQSLDQGLQFLIQYYNGEERAKGNILERFSAQQFPDLHSELNLSSLELGDSALYFCASSPGQGVAGNTIYFGEGSWLTVV.

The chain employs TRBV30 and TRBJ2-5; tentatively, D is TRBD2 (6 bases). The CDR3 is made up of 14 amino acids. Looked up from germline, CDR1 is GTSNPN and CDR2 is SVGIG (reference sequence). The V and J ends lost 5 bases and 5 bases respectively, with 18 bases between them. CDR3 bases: TGTGCCTGGTCATCAATTGGGGGGAGGGAGACCCAGTACTTC. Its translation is CAWSSIGGRETQYF.

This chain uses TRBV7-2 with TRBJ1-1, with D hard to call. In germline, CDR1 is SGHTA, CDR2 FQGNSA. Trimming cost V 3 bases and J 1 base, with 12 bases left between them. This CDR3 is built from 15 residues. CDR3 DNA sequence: TGTGCCAGCAGCTTCTCCGGGTCTAAGAACACTGAAGCTTTCTTT. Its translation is CASSFSGSKNTEAFF.

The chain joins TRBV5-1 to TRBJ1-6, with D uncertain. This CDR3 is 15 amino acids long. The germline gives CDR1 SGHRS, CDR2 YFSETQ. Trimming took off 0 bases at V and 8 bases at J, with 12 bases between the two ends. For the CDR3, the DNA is TGCGCCAGCAGCTTGGTGGGAGGCTCGGATTCACCCCTCCACTTT. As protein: CASSLVGGSDSPLHF.

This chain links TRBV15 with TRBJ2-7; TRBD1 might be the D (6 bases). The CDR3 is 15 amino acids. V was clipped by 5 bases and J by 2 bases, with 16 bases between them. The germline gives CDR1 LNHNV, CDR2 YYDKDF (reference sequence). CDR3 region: CATSANRVPTYEQYF. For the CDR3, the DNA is TGTGCCACCAGCGCCAACAGGGTCCCGACCTACGAGCAGTACTTC. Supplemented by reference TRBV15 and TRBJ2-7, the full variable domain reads DAMVIQNPRYQVTQFGKPVTLSCSQTLNHNVMYWYQQKSSQAPKLLFHYYDKDFNNEADTPDNFQSRRPNTSFCFLDIRSPGLGDTAMYLCATSANRVPTYEQYFGPGTRLTVT.

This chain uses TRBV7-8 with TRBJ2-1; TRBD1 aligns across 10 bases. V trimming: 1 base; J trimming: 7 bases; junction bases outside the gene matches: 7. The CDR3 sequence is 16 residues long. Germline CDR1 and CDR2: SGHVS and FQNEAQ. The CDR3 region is CASSLGGQGRRNEQFF. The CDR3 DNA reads TGTGCCAGCAGCTTAGGGGGACAGGGGAGACGGAATGAGCAGTTCTTC.

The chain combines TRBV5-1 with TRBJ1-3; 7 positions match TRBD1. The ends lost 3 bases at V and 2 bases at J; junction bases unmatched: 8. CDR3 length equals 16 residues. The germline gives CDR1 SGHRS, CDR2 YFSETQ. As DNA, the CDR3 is TGCGCCAGCAGCTCGCGTTCCGGGACAGCTGGAAACACCATATATTTT. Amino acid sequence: CASSSRSGTAGNTIYF.